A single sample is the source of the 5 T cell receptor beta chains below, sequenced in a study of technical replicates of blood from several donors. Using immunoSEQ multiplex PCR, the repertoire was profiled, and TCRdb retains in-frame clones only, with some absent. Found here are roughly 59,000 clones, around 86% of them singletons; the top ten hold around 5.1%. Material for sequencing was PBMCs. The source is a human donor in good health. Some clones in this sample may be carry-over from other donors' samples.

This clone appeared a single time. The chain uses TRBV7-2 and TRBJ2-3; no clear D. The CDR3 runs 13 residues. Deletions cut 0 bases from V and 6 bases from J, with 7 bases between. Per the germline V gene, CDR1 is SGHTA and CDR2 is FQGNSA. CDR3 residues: CASSLARSDTQYF. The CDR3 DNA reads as TGTGCCAGCAGCTTAGCCAGATCGGATACGCAGTATTTT.

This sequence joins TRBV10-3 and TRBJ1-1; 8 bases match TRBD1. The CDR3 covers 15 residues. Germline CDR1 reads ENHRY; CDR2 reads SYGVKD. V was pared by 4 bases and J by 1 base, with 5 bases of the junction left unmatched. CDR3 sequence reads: CAISVRQGPNTEAFF. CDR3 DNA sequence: TGTGCCATCAGTGTCCGACAGGGGCCGAACACTGAAGCTTTCTTT.

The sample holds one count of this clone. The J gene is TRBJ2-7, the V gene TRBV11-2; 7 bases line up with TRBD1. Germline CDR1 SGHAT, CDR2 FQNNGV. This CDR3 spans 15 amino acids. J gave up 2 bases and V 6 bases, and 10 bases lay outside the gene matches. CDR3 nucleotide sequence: TGTGCCAGCAGGGGGACAGTTACAAGGGCCTACGAGCAGTACTTC. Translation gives CASRGTVTRAYEQYF.

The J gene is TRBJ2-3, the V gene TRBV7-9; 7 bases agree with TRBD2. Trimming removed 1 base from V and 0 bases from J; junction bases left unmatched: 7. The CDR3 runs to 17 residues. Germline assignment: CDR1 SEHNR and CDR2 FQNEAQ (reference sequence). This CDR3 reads CASSLGAGGKSTDTQYF. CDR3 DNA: TGTGCCAGCAGCTTAGGGGCCGGGGGGAAGAGCACAGATACGCAGTATTTT.

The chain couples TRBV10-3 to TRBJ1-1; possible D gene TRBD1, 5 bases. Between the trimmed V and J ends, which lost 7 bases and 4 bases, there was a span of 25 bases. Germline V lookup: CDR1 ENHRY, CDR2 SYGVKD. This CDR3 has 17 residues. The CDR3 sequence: CAIKSSNSRRAATEAFF. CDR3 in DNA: TGTGCCATCAAGAGTTCCAACTCTCGCAGGGCGGCCACTGAAGCTTTCTTT.